The text below deals with one T cell receptor beta chain. The data were taken from a study of blood T cell repertoires in COVID-19. TCRdb keeps only in-frame clones here, not all; method: immunoSEQ multiplex PCR. The sample holds about 260,000 clones, 88% seen once. The sample taken for sequencing was peripheral blood. The sequence derives from a woman aged 25 to 45 with COVID-19, enrolled during active disease.

As DNA, the CDR3 is TGTGCCAGCAGCCCCGGACTAGAAGCAGATACGCAGTATTTT. Amino acid sequence: CASSPGLEADTQYF. The rearrangement joins TRBV9 to TRBJ2-3, with 7 bases aligning to TRBD2. Unmatched junction bases numbered 6, after V lost 4 bases and J lost 4 bases. The germline gives CDR1 SGDLS, CDR2 YYNGEE. This CDR3 has 14 amino acids. The full variable domain, with the rest looked up from reference TRBV9 and TRBJ2-3, is DSGVTQTPKHLITATGQRVTLRCSPRSGDLSVYWYQQSLDQGLQFLIQYYNGEERAKGNILERFSAQQFPDLHSELNLSSLELGDSALYFCASSPGLEADTQYFGPGTRLTVL.